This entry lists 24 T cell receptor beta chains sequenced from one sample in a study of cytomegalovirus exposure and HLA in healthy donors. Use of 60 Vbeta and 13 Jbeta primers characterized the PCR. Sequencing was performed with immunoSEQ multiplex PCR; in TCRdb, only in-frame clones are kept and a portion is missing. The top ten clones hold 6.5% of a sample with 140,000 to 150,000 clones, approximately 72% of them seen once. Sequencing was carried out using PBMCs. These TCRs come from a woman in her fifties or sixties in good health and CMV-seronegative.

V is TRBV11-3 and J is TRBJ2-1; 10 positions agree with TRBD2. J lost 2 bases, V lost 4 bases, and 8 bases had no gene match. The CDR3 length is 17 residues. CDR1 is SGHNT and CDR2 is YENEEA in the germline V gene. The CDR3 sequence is CASSSTSGGAPYNEQFF. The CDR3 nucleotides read TGTGCCAGCAGCTCGACAAGCGGGGGGGCACCCTACAATGAGCAGTTCTTC. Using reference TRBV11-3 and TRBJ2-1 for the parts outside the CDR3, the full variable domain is EAGVVQSPRYKIIEKKQPVAFWCNPISGHNTLYWYLQNLGQGPELLIRYENEEAVDDSQLPKDRFSAERLKGVDSTLKIQPAELGDSAVYLCASSSTSGGAPYNEQFFGPGTRLTVL.

Here the CDR3 reads CASWRGLRGNTIYF. The CDR3 DNA sequence: TGTGCCAGCTGGAGGGGCCTGAGGGGAAACACCATATATTTT. This rearrangement joins TRBV6-1 to TRBJ1-3, with D possibly TRBD1 on 5 matching bases. Trimming removed 8 bases from V and 4 bases from J, with 15 bases in between. The V gene's germline CDR1 is MNHNS and CDR2 SASEGT. The CDR3 has 14 residues.

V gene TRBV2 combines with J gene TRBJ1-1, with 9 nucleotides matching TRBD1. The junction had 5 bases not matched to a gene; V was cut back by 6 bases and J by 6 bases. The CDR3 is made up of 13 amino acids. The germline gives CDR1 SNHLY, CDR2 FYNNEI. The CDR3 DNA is TGTGCCAGCAGAGAACAGGGGGCCGCTGAAGCTTTCTTT. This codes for CASREQGAAEAFF.

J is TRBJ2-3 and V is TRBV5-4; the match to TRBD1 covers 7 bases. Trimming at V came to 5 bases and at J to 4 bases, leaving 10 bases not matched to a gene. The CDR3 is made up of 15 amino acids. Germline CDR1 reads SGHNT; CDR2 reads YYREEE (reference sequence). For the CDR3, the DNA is TGTGCCAGCAGTTCACAGGGGTTAATAGCAGATACGCAGTATTTT. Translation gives CASSSQGLIADTQYF.

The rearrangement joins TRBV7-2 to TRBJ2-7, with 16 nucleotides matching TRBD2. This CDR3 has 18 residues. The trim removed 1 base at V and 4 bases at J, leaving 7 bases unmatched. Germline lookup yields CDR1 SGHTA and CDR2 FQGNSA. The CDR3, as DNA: TGTGCCAGCAGCTTAGGGGGGACTAGCGGGAGGGCTGGTTACGAGCAGTACTTC. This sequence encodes CASSLGGTSGRAGYEQYF.

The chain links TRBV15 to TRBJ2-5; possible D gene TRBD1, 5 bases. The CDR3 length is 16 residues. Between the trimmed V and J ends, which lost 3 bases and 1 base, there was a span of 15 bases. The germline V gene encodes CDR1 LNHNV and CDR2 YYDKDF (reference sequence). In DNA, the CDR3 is TGTGCCACCAGCAGGCACAGGAGAATCTCCCAAGAGACCCAGTACTTC. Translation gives CATSRHRRISQETQYF.

Here the CDR3 reads CAISTGNTIYF. The CDR3 DNA reads TGTGCCATCAGCACTGGAAACACCATATATTTT. V gene TRBV10-3 combines with J gene TRBJ1-3; D gene unclear. The germline gives CDR1 ENHRY, CDR2 SYGVKD. Trimming took off 6 bases at V and 2 bases at J, with 2 bases between the two ends. CDR3 size: 11 residues.

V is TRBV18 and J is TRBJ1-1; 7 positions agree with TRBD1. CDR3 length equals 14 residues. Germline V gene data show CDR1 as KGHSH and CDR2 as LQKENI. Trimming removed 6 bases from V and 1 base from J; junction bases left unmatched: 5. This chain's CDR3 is CASSSQGGNTEAFF. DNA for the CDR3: TGTGCCAGCTCCAGCCAGGGGGGGAACACTGAAGCTTTCTTT.

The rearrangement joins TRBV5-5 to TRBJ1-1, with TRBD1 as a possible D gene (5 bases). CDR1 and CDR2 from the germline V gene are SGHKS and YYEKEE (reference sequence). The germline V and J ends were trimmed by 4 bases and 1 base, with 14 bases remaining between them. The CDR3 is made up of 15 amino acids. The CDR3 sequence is CASSRGGTANTEAFF. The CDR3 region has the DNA TGTGCCAGCAGCCGGGGAGGGACGGCGAACACTGAAGCTTTCTTT.

CDR3 DNA sequence: TGTGCCAGCAGACAACAGGGGGCGAGCAATCAGCCCCAGCATTTT. This translates into CASRQQGASNQPQHF. This rearrangement joins TRBV28 to TRBJ1-5, with 9 bases fitting TRBD1. The CDR3 is 15 amino acids. J lost 1 base, V lost 6 bases, and 4 bases had no gene match. Germline loops: CDR1 MDHEN, CDR2 SYDVKM.

DNA of the CDR3: TGTGCCAGCAGAGGGCTTAGCGGGGTCACAGATACGCAGTATTTT. This translates into CASRGLSGVTDTQYF. V usage is TRBV6-5 and J usage is TRBJ2-3, with 8 bases that match TRBD2. This CDR3 spans 15 amino acids. V trimming: 6 bases; J trimming: 2 bases; junction bases outside the gene matches: 7. Germline CDR1 reads MNHEY; CDR2 reads SVGAGI.

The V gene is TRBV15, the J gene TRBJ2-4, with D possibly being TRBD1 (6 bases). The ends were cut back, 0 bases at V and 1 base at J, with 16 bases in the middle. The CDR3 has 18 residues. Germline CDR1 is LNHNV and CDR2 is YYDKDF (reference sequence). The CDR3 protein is CATSRDIQGRGAKNIQYF. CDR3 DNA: TGTGCCACCAGCAGAGATATACAGGGCCGTGGCGCCAAAAACATTCAGTACTTC. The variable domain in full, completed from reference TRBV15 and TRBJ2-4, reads DAMVIQNPRYQVTQFGKPVTLSCSQTLNHNVMYWYQQKSSQAPKLLFHYYDKDFNNEADTPDNFQSRRPNTSFCFLDIRSPGLGDTAMYLCATSRDIQGRGAKNIQYFGAGTRLSVL.

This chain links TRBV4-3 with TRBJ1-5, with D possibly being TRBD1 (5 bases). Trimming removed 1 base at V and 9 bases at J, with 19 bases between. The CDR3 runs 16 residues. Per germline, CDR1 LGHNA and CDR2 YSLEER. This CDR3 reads CASSQAWVGGNTPQHF. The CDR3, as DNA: TGCGCCAGCAGCCAAGCTTGGGTCGGGGGTAATACGCCCCAGCATTTT.

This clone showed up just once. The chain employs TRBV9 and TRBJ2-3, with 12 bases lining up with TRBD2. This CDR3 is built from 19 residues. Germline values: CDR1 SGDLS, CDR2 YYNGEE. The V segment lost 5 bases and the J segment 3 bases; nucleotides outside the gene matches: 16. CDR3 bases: TGTGCCAGCAGTCGGTCGGGACTAGCGGGCCCGGCCGTAACAGATACGCAGTATTTT. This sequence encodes CASSRSGLAGPAVTDTQYF.

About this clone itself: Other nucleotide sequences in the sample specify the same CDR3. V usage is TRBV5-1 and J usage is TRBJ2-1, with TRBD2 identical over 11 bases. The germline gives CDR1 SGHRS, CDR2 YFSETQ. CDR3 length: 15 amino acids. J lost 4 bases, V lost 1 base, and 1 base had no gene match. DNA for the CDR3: TGCGCCAGCAGCTTGTTAGCGGGGGGGTACAATGAGCAGTTCTTC. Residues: CASSLLAGGYNEQFF.

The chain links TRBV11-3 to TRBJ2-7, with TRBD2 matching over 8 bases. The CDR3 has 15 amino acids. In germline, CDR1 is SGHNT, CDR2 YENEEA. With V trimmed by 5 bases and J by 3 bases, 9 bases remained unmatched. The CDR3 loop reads CASSPAGGDFYEQYF. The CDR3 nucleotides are TGTGCCAGCAGCCCCGCCGGGGGGGATTTCTACGAGCAGTACTTC.

In DNA, the CDR3 is TGTGCCAGTTGTGGGCGGGAGATATACAATGAGCAGTTCTTC. Amino acids: CASCGREIYNEQFF. This chain uses TRBV28 with TRBJ2-1; 7 nucleotides match TRBD2. Germline loops: CDR1 MDHEN, CDR2 SYDVKM. V was pared by 9 bases and J by 4 bases, with 9 bases of the junction left unmatched. The length of the CDR3 is 14 residues.

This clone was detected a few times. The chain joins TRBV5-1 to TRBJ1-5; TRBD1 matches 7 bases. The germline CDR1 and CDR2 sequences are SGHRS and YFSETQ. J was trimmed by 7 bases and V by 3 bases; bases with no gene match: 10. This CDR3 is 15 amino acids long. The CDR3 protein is CASSSGTGVDQPQHF. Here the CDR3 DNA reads TGCGCCAGCAGCTCGGGAACAGGGGTGGACCAGCCCCAGCATTTT. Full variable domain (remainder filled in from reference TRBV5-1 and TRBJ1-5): KAGVTQTPRYLIKTRGQQVTLSCSPISGHRSVSWYQQTPGQGLQFLFEYFSETQRNKGNFPGRFSGRQFSNSRSEMNVSTLELGDSALYLCASSSGTGVDQPQHFGDGTRLSIL.

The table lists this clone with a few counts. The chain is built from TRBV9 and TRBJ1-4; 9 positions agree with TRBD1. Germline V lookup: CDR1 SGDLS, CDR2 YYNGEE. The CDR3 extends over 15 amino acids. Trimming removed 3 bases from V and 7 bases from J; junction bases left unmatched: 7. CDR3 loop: CASSAQGARGEKLFF. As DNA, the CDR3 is TGTGCCAGCAGCGCACAGGGGGCGCGGGGTGAAAAACTGTTTTTT.

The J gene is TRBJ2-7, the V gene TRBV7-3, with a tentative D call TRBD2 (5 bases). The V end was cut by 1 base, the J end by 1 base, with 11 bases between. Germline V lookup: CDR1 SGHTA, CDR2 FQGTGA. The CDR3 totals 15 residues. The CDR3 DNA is TGTGCCAGCAGCTTAATAGCTAGCCCATCCTACGAGCAGTACTTC. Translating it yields CASSLIASPSYEQYF.

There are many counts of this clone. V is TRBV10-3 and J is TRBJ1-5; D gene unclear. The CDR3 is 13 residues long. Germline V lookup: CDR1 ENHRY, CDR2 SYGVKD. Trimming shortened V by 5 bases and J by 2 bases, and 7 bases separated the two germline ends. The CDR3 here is CAISRVGNQPQHF. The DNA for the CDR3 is TGTGCCATCAGTAGAGTAGGCAATCAGCCCCAGCATTTT.

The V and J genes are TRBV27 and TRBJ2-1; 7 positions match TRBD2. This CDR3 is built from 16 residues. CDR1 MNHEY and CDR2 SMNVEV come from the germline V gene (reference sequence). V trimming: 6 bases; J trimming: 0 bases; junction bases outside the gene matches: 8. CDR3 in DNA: TGTGCCAGCAGCCCACTAGCGATGAGCTCCTACAATGAGCAGTTCTTC. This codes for CASSPLAMSSYNEQFF.

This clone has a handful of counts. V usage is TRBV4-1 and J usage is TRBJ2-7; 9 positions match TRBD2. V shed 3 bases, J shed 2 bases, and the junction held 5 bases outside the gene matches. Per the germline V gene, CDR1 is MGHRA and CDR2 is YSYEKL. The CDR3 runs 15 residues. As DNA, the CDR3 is TGCGCCAGCAGCCACCCGGGACTAGCAACCTACGAGCAGTACTTC. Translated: CASSHPGLATYEQYF.

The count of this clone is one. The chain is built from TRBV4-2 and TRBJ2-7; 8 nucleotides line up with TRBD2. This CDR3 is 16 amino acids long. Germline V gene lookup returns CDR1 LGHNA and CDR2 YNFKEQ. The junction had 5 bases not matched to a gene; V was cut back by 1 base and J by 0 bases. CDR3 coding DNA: TGTGCCAGCAGCCAAGTCGGCGGGAGGAACTCCTACGAGCAGTACTTC. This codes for CASSQVGGRNSYEQYF.